Shown below are 6 T cell receptor beta chains from a single sample sequenced in a study of T cells after yellow fever vaccination. TCRdb itself ran the 5' RACE reads through MiXCR, one entry per CDR3 protein. Of 200,000 to 300,000 distinct CDR3 sequences detected, under 15% appear once; the ten largest clones hold roughly 0.5%. This specimen was CD4+ T cells sorted from PBMCs, taken 45 days after the yellow fever booster vaccination. Source of these receptors: a man in his thirties or forties who received the YFV17D yellow fever vaccine.

This clonotype came up a few times. The gene calls are TRBV29-1 and TRBJ2-7, with 15 bases identical to TRBD2. The V segment lost 7 bases and the J segment 9 bases; nucleotides outside the gene matches: 4. From germline, CDR1 is SQVTM and CDR2 ANQGSEA. This CDR3 has 12 residues. CDR3 sequence: CSGTSGREAQYF. The CDR3 DNA reads TGCAGCGGGACTAGCGGGAGGGAGGCGCAGTACTTC.

This clonotype turned up a few times. The CDR3 here is CASSRRQGTDYEQYF. The CDR3 bases are TGTGCCAGCAGTCGGAGACAGGGAACCGACTACGAGCAGTACTTC. The chain recombines TRBV2 with TRBJ2-7; 7 bases align to TRBD1. The CDR3 sequence is 15 residues long. The trim removed 5 bases at V and 3 bases at J, leaving 10 bases unmatched. Looked up from germline, CDR1 is SNHLY and CDR2 is FYNNEI.

The CDR3 DNA follows: TGTGCCAGCAGCGGTCCGGGACAGCAAGAGACCCAGTACTTC. It is translated as CASSGPGQQETQYF. The rearrangement joins TRBV9 to TRBJ2-5, with 7 bases matching TRBD1. The CDR3 covers 14 residues. In germline, CDR1 is SGDLS, CDR2 YYNGEE. Trimming removed 3 bases from V and 2 bases from J; junction bases left unmatched: 4.

This clonotype appeared a few times. V is TRBV29-1 and J is TRBJ2-5; D is ambiguous. The V and J ends lost 7 bases and 5 bases respectively, with 17 bases between them. CDR3 length equals 13 residues. Per germline, CDR1 SQVTM and CDR2 ANQGSEA. CDR3 DNA: TGCAGCGCCAAGTGGGCTGGACGGGAGACCCAGTACTTC. It encodes CSAKWAGRETQYF. The full variable domain, with the rest looked up from reference TRBV29-1 and TRBJ2-5, is SAVISQKPSRDICQRGTSLTIQCQVDSQVTMMFWYRQQPGQSLTLIATANQGSEATYESGFVIDKFPISRPNLTFSTLTVSNMSPEDSSIYLCSAKWAGRETQYFGPGTRLLVL.

The chain employs TRBV7-9 and TRBJ2-3; D unclear. The CDR3 spans 13 residues. V was shortened by 2 bases and J by 2 bases, with 5 bases between the two germline ends. The germline gives CDR1 SEHNR, CDR2 FQNEAQ (reference sequence). The CDR3 DNA follows: TGTGCCAGCAGCTTATATCCCACAGATACGCAGTATTTT. It is translated as CASSLYPTDTQYF.

There are a few counts of this clonotype. This chain connects TRBV7-2 to TRBJ2-1; 11 bases line up with TRBD2. CDR1 SGHTA and CDR2 FQGNSA come from the germline V gene. The J segment lost 13 bases and the V segment lost 0 bases, leaving 14 bases of the junction unmatched. The length of the CDR3 is 17 residues. DNA for the CDR3: TGTGCCAGCAGCTTAGCGCTTTTGGGGACTAGCGGCACAAATCAGTTCTTC. Encoded protein: CASSLALLGTSGTNQFF.